These T cell receptor beta chains were read from a single sample in a study of quantifying T cell responses using KT2 cells. TCRdb called the UMI-ligation and nested PCR reads again in MiXCR, with one record for every CDR3 protein. The repertoire has tens of thousands of distinct CDR3 sequences, 7.3% of them found once; the top ten carry 15% to 18%. The sequenced sample was PBMCs spiked with cells of the T cell clone KT2. Receptors originate from a human donor. Both conserved end residues are part of each CDR3. A D gene is named only where the DNA matches it firmly. Clone size is given for some rows only: seen once, a few or many times, or a class if the clone is expanded.

V: TRBV6-2/TRBV6-3; size: .; D: .; J: TRBJ2-3; DNA: TGTGCCAGCAGTTATATCAGCCGGTATAGCACAGATACGCAGTATTTT; CDR3: CASSYISRYSTDTQYF
V: TRBV7-6; size: many; D: .; J: TRBJ1-1; DNA: TGTGCCAGCAGCTTAAATTACATTGCCGACATGAACACTGAAGCTTTCTTT; CDR3: CASSLNYIADMNTEAFF
V: TRBV24-1; size: many; D: .; J: TRBJ2-4; DNA: TGTGCCACCAGTGAGCCCGGGAAAAACATTCAGTACTTC; CDR3: CATSEPGKNIQYF
V: TRBV5-1; size: many; D: .; J: TRBJ1-2; DNA: TGCGCCAGCAGCTTAGTAACAGGGAACTATGGCTACACCTTC; CDR3: CASSLVTGNYGYTF
V: TRBV6-5; size: many; D: .; J: TRBJ1-2; DNA: TGTGCCAGCAGTCGAGACCGAGGGATTCAGATTTGGGGCTATGGCTACACCTTC; CDR3: CASSRDRGIQIWGYGYTF
V: TRBV6-6; size: .; D: TRBD1; J: TRBJ1-1; DNA: TGTGCCAGCACCTTACCCACCGGGACAGGGACTGAAGCTTTCTTT; CDR3: CASTLPTGTGTEAFF
V: TRBV2; size: few; D: TRBD1; J: TRBJ2-4; DNA: TGTGCCAGTACAGGGGTGAGCATTCAGTACTTC; CDR3: CASTGVSIQYF
V: TRBV7-8; size: few; D: .; J: TRBJ2-5; DNA: TGTGCCAGCAGCTTACGATACAGCCTGGGAGAGACCCAGTACTTC; CDR3: CASSLRYSLGETQYF
V: TRBV6-5; size: many; D: .; J: TRBJ1-3; DNA: TGTGCCAGCAGTTACTCCCGACAGGCAGTGGGCTCTGGAAACACCATATATTTT; CDR3: CASSYSRQAVGSGNTIYF
V: TRBV11-2; size: many; D: .; J: TRBJ1-1; DNA: TGTGCCAGCAGCTTAGATCTGCGAAGTGGGTCAGGGCTGAACACTGAAGCTTTCTTT; CDR3: CASSLDLRSGSGLNTEAFF
V: TRBV12-3/TRBV12-4; size: .; D: TRBD2; J: TRBJ2-1; DNA: TGTGCCAGCAGTTTGACGAGCGGGAACAATGAGCAGTTCTTC; CDR3: CASSLTSGNNEQFF
V: TRBV3-1; size: many; D: .; J: TRBJ1-5; DNA: TGTGCCAGCAGCCAAGATAGGGCTAGCAATCAGCCCCAGCATTTT; CDR3: CASSQDRASNQPQHF
V: TRBV20-1; size: .; D: .; J: TRBJ1-6; DNA: TGCAGTGCTAGAGATTCCTTAAATTCACCCCTCCACTTT; CDR3: CSARDSLNSPLHF
V: TRBV18; size: few; D: .; J: TRBJ1-2; DNA: TGTGCCAGCTCACCACCAGACAGGCCGGCCTATGGCTACACCTTC; CDR3: CASSPPDRPAYGYTF
V: TRBV6-1; size: .; D: TRBD2; J: TRBJ2-3; DNA: TGTGCCAGCAGTATAAGCGGGAGGAGTAGGGGTACGCAGTATTTT; CDR3: CASSISGRSRGTQYF
V: TRBV25-1; size: many; D: TRBD1; J: TRBJ2-7; DNA: TGTGCCAGCAGCCGAGGGGGCGCGGGCTACGAGCAGTACTTC; CDR3: CASSRGGAGYEQYF
V: TRBV20-1; size: many; D: .; J: TRBJ1-6; DNA: TGCAGTGCCATGAGTAGGGGGAACTCACCCCTCCACTTT; CDR3: CSAMSRGNSPLHF
V: TRBV5-1; size: many; D: .; J: TRBJ1-1; DNA: TGCGCCAGCAGCCCGGGGGTTGGGGACACTGAAGCTTTCTTT; CDR3: CASSPGVGDTEAFF
V: TRBV27; size: .; D: TRBD1; J: TRBJ1-1; DNA: TGTGCCAGCAACGACAGGGAAAGGGACACTGAAGCTTTCTTT; CDR3: CASNDRERDTEAFF
V: TRBV6-2/TRBV6-3; size: many; D: .; J: TRBJ1-1; DNA: TGTGCCAGCAGTGACACGGACAGTTTCTCACCCGAAGCTTTCTTT; CDR3: CASSDTDSFSPEAFF
V: TRBV4-1; size: few; D: .; J: TRBJ1-5; DNA: TGCGCCAGCAGCCAGTCAGGGGTCCAGCCCCAGCATTTT; CDR3: CASSQSGVQPQHF
V: TRBV29-1; size: many; D: .; J: TRBJ2-5; DNA: TGCAGCGTTGAAGATTTGGGGGACCAAGAGACCCAGTACTTC; CDR3: CSVEDLGDQETQYF
V: TRBV2; size: few; D: TRBD1; J: TRBJ2-2; DNA: TGTGCCAGCAGTGAATCGACAGGGTTCGCCGGGGAGCTGTTTTTT; CDR3: CASSESTGFAGELFF
V: TRBV12-3/TRBV12-4; size: .; D: .; J: TRBJ1-1; DNA: TGTGCCAGCAGTTTCAATCGTCCCACTGAAGCTTTCTTT; CDR3: CASSFNRPTEAFF
V: TRBV11-2; size: .; D: .; J: TRBJ1-6; DNA: TGTGCCAGCAGCTTAGATCTAACAGGCCGGGGGGGGAATTCACCCCTCCACTTT; CDR3: CASSLDLTGRGGNSPLHF
V: TRBV2; size: few; D: TRBD1; J: TRBJ2-1; DNA: TGTGCCAGCAGTGACGGCCAGGGGGCCTACAATGAGCAGTTCTTC; CDR3: CASSDGQGAYNEQFF
V: TRBV2; size: many; D: .; J: TRBJ1-4; DNA: TGTGCCAGCATGGTAGATTGGGAAAAACTGTTTTTT; CDR3: CASMVDWEKLFF
V: TRBV20-1; size: medium-sized; D: .; J: TRBJ1-1; DNA: TGCAGTGCTAGAGCAGGGGACACTGAAGCTTTCTTT; CDR3: CSARAGDTEAFF
V: TRBV29-1; size: few; D: TRBD2; J: TRBJ2-4; DNA: TGCCCAGCCCCCCCTAGCGGCGGCTTGGGAAACATTCAGTACTTC; CDR3: CPAPPSGGLGNIQYF
V: TRBV29-1; size: .; D: TRBD2; J: TRBJ2-1; DNA: TGCAGCGGTCTAGCGGGATCCTACAATGAGCAGTTCTTC; CDR3: CSGLAGSYNEQFF
V: TRBV27; size: many; D: .; J: TRBJ2-1; DNA: TGTGCCAGCAGCCACGGACTTGAGCAGTTCTTC; CDR3: CASSHGLEQFF
V: TRBV20-1; size: once; D: .; J: TRBJ2-2; DNA: TGCAGTGCTAGAGATCCGGGGGGCTCGACCGGGGAGCTGTTTTTT; CDR3: CSARDPGGSTGELFF
V: TRBV3-1; size: many; D: .; J: TRBJ2-7; DNA: TGTGCCAGCAGCCTTTCCCCCGGCGGGGGCCACCCTAGGGAGCAGTACTTC; CDR3: CASSLSPGGGHPREQYF
V: TRBV7-3; size: few; D: .; J: TRBJ2-2; DNA: TGTGCCAGCAGTCTTGACCCGACCCTCCGCACCGGGGAGCTGTTTTTT; CDR3: CASSLDPTLRTGELFF
V: TRBV12-3/TRBV12-4; size: many; D: TRBD1; J: TRBJ2-3; DNA: TGTGCCAGCAGTCTAACGACAGGGGGGACAGATACGCAGTATTTT; CDR3: CASSLTTGGTDTQYF
V: TRBV7-6; size: few; D: .; J: TRBJ1-6; DNA: TGTGCCAGCAGCTTAGATTTCCCCGATTCACCCCTCCACTTT; CDR3: CASSLDFPDSPLHF
V: TRBV11-2; size: once; D: TRBD2; J: TRBJ2-2; DNA: TGTGCCAGCAGCTTAGGGCGTTGGGGACTAGCGGGGACCGGGGAGCTGTTTTTT; CDR3: CASSLGRWGLAGTGELFF
V: TRBV6-6; size: .; D: TRBD1; J: TRBJ2-7; DNA: TGTGCCAGCAGCGGGACAGGACACTACGAGCAGTACTTC; CDR3: CASSGTGHYEQYF
V: TRBV29-1; size: many; D: .; J: TRBJ1-1; DNA: TGCAGCGTTCGGAAGAACACTGAAGCTTTCTTT; CDR3: CSVRKNTEAFF